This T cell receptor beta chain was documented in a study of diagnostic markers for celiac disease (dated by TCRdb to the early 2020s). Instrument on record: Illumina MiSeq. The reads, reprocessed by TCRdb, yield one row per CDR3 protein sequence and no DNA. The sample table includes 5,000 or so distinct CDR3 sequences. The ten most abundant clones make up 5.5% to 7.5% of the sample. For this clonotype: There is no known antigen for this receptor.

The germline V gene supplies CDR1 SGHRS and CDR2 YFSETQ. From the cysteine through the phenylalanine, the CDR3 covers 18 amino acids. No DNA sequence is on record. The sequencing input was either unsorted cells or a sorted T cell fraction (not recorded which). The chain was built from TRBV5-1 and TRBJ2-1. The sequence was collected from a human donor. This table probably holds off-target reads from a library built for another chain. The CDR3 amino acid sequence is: CASSSTIRIGRSYNEQFF.